The rows below give T cell receptor beta chains drawn from one sample of a study of blood T cell repertoires in COVID-19. Assay: immunoSEQ multiplex PCR; the TCRdb copy retains only in-frame clones and omits some. The repertoire consists of under 95,000 clones, with 82% occurring once and the leading ten covering more than 1%. The sample taken for sequencing was peripheral blood. Source of these receptors: a woman older than 75 with acute or convalescent COVID-19. The CDR3 runs from the conserved cysteine through the conserved F or W. Each record gives: clone size, J gene, CDR3 length, V gene, D gene, CDR3 protein, CDR3 DNA. A D gene is named only where the DNA matches it firmly. Size is omitted from some rows. Given values are once, few, many or a class for expanded clones.

clone_size: NA; j_call: TRBJ1-4; cdr3_length: 14; v_call: TRBV19; d_call: TRBD1; cdr3_aa: CASSIGQGDGKLFF; cdr3_nt: TGTGCCAGTAGTATAGGGCAGGGGGACGGAAAACTGTTTTTT
clone_size: NA; j_call: TRBJ1-2; cdr3_length: 14; v_call: TRBV24-1; d_call: NA; cdr3_aa: CATSDPSLHYGYTF; cdr3_nt: TGTGCCACCAGTGATCCCTCTCTTCACTATGGCTACACCTTC
clone_size: NA; j_call: TRBJ2-7; cdr3_length: 14; v_call: TRBV18; d_call: NA; cdr3_aa: CASSPLESSYEQYF; cdr3_nt: TGTGCCAGCTCACCACTGGAGAGCTCCTACGAGCAGTACTTC
clone_size: NA; j_call: TRBJ1-1; cdr3_length: 17; v_call: TRBV28; d_call: TRBD1; cdr3_aa: CASSSTGVLPAGTEAFF; cdr3_nt: TGTGCCAGCAGTTCGACAGGGGTCCTCCCGGCTGGCACTGAAGCTTTCTTT
clone_size: few; j_call: TRBJ1-4; cdr3_length: 15; v_call: TRBV7-9; d_call: NA; cdr3_aa: CASSLGDTLNEKLFF; cdr3_nt: TGTGCCAGCAGCTTAGGCGACACTCTTAATGAAAAACTGTTTTTT
clone_size: NA; j_call: TRBJ2-7; cdr3_length: 14; v_call: TRBV6-1; d_call: NA; cdr3_aa: CASSEAWQSYEQYF; cdr3_nt: TGTGCCAGCAGTGAAGCTTGGCAGTCCTACGAGCAGTACTTC
clone_size: NA; j_call: TRBJ2-5; cdr3_length: 14; v_call: TRBV5-1; d_call: NA; cdr3_aa: CASQDPTARETQYF; cdr3_nt: TGCGCCAGCCAAGACCCTACAGCCAGAGAGACCCAGTACTTC
clone_size: NA; j_call: TRBJ1-2; cdr3_length: 15; v_call: TRBV3-1/TRBV3-2; d_call: NA; cdr3_aa: CASSQEGGLLYGYTF; cdr3_nt: TGTGCCAGCAGCCAAGAGGGGGGGCTTCTCTATGGCTACACCTTC
clone_size: NA; j_call: TRBJ1-5; cdr3_length: 17; v_call: TRBV7-2; d_call: NA; cdr3_aa: CASSPRRQVLVNQPQHF; cdr3_nt: TGTGCCAGCAGCCCCCGCCGACAGGTTTTGGTTAATCAGCCCCAGCATTTT
clone_size: few; j_call: TRBJ2-2; cdr3_length: 15; v_call: TRBV5-1; d_call: NA; cdr3_aa: CASSLVPGFTGELFF; cdr3_nt: TGCGCCAGCAGCTTGGTGCCGGGGTTCACCGGGGAGCTGTTTTTT
clone_size: once; j_call: TRBJ2-7; cdr3_length: 11; v_call: TRBV20-1; d_call: TRBD2; cdr3_aa: CSGRESHEQYF; cdr3_nt: TGCAGTGGGCGGGAGAGCCACGAGCAGTACTTC
clone_size: NA; j_call: TRBJ2-1; cdr3_length: 16; v_call: TRBV3-1/TRBV3-2; d_call: TRBD2; cdr3_aa: CASSQGRLAGLNEQFF; cdr3_nt: TGTGCCAGCAGCCAAGGGAGGCTAGCGGGACTCAATGAGCAGTTCTTC
clone_size: once; j_call: TRBJ2-5; cdr3_length: 17; v_call: TRBV27; d_call: TRBD2; cdr3_aa: CASSLYGTSGFQETQYF; cdr3_nt: TGTGCCAGCAGTTTATATGGGACTAGCGGCTTCCAAGAGACCCAGTACTTC
clone_size: NA; j_call: TRBJ2-3; cdr3_length: 20; v_call: TRBV18; d_call: NA; cdr3_aa: CASSLTNAGPGTRSTDTQYF; cdr3_nt: TGTGCCAGCTCATTAACTAACGCCGGTCCCGGGACAAGAAGCACAGATACGCAGTATTTT
clone_size: once; j_call: TRBJ1-2; cdr3_length: 13; v_call: TRBV3-1/TRBV3-2; d_call: NA; cdr3_aa: CASSRGLNYGYTF; cdr3_nt: TGTGCCAGCAGCCGGGGCCTTAACTATGGCTACACCTTC
clone_size: NA; j_call: TRBJ2-2; cdr3_length: 17; v_call: TRBV6-6; d_call: NA; cdr3_aa: CASSPGTTKSNTGELFF; cdr3_nt: TGTGCCAGCAGTCCCGGGACAACCAAGTCGAACACCGGGGAGCTGTTTTTT